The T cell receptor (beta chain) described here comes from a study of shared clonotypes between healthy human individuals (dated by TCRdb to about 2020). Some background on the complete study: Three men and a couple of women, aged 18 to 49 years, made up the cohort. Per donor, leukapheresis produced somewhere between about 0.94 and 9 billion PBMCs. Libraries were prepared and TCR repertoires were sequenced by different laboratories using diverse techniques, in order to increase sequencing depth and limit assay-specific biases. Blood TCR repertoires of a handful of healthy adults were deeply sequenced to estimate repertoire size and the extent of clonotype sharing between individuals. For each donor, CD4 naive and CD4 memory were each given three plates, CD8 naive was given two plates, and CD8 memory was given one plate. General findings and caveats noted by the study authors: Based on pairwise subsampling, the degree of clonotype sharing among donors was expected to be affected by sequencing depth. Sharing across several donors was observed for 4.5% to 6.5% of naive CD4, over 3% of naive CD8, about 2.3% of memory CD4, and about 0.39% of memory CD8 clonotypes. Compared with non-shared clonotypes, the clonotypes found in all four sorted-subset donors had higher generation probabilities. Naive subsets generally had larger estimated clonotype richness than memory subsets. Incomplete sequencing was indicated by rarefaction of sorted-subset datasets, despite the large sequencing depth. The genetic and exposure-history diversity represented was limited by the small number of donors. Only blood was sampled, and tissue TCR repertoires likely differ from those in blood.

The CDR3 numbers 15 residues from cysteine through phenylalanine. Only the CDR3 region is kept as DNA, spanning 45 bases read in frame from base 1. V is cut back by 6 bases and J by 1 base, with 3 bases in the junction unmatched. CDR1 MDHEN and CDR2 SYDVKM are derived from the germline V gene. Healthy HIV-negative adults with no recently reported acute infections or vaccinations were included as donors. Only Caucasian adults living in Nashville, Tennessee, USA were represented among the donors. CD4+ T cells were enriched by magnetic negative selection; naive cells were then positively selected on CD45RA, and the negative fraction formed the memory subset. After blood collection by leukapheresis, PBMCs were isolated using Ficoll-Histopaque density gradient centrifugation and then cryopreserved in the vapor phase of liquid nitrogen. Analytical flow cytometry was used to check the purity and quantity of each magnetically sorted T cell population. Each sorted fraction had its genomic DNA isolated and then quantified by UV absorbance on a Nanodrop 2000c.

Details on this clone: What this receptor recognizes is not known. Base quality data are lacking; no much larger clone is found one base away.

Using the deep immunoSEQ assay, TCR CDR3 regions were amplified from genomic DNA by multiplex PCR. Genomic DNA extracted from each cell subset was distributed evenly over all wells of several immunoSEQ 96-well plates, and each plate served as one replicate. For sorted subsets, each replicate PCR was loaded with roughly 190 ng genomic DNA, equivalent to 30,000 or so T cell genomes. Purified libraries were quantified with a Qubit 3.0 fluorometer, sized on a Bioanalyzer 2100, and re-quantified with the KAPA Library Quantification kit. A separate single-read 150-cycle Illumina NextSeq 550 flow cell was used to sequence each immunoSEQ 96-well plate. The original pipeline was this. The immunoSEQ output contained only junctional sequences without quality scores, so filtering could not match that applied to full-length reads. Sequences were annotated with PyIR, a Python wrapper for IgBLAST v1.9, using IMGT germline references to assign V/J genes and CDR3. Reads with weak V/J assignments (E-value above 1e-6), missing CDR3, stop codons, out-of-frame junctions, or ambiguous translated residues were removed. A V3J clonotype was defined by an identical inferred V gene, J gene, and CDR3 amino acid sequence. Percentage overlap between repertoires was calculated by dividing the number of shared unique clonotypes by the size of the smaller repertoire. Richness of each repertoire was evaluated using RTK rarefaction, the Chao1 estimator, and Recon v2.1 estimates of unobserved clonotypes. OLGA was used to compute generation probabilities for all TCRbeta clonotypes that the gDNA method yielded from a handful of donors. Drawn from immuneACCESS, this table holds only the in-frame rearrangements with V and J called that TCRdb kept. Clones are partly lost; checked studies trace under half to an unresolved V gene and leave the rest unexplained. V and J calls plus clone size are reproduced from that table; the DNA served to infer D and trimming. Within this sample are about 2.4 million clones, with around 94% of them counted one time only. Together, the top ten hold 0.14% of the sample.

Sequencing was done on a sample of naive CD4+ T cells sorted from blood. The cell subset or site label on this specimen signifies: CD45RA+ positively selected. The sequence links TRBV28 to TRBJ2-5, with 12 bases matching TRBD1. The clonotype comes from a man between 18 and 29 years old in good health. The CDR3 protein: CASRGQGAAQETQYF. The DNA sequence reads TGTGCCAGCAGGGGACAGGGGGCCGCCCAAGAGACCCAGTACTTC.